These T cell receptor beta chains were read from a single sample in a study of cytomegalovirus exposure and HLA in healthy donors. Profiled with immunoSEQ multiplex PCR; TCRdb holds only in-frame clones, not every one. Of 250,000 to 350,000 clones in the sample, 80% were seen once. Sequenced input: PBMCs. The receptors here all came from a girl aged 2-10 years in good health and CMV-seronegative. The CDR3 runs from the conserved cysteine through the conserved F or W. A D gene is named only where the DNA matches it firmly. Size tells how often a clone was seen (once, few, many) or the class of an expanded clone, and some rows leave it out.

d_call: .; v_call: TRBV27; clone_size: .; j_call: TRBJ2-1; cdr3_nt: TGTGCCAGCAGTTTACAGGACAGCTACAATGAGCAGTTCTTC; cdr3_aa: CASSLQDSYNEQFF
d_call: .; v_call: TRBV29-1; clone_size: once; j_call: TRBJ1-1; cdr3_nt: TGCAGCGCCGGCGGCGTTGAAGCTTTCTTT; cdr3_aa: CSAGGVEAFF
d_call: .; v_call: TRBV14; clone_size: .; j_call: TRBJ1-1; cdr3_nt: TGTGCCAGCAGCCAAGATCTGGCAGGTCGTCATTTCTTT; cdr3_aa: CASSQDLAGRHFF
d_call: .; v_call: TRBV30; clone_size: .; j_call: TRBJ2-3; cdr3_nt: TGTGCCTGGAGTCCCGGGACAGATACGCAGTATTTT; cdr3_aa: CAWSPGTDTQYF
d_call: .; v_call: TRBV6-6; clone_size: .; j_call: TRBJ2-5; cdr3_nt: TGTGCCAGCAGTTACGGAGTAGCATGGAAAGAGACCCAGTACTTC; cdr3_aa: CASSYGVAWKETQYF
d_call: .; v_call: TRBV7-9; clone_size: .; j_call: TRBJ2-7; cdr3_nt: TGTGCCAGCAGCTTAGCAGGAGGCAGGCACCAGTCTCCCTACGAGCAGTACTTC; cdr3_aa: CASSLAGGRHQSPYEQYF
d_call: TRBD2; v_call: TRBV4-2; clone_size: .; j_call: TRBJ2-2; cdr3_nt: TGTGCCAGCAGCCAATTCGGTGCGGGAGACTCCACCGGGGAGCTGTTTTTT; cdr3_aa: CASSQFGAGDSTGELFF
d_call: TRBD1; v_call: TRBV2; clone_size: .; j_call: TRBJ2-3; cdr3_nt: TGTGCCCAGGACAGGTTACCCACAGATACGCAGTATTTT; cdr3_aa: CAQDRLPTDTQYF
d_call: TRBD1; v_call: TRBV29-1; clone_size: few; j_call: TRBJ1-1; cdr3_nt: TGCAGCGTTGAAAGGGACAGGGACACTGAAGCTTTCTTT; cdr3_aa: CSVERDRDTEAFF
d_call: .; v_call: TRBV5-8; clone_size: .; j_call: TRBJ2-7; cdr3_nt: TGTGCCAGCAGCTTGGCTGGCAGGGTGTGGGAGCAGTACTTC; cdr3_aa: CASSLAGRVWEQYF
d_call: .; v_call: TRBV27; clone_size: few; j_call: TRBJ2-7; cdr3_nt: TGTGCCAGCAGTTCATACGAGCAGTACTTC; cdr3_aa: CASSSYEQYF
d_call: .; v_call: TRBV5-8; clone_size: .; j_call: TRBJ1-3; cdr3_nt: TGTGCCAGCAGCTTGTCGGGAAACACCATATATTTT; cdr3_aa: CASSLSGNTIYF
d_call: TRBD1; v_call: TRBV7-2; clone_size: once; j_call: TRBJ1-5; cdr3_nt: TGTGCCAGCAGCGTCGGGGGACAGGGTTTCAATCAGCCCCAGCATTTT; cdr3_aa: CASSVGGQGFNQPQHF
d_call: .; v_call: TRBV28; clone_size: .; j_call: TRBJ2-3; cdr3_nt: TGTGCCAGCAGTTTAGTGGCGGGTAGCACAGATACGCAGTATTTT; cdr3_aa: CASSLVAGSTDTQYF
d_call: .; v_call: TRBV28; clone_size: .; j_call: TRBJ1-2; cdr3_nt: TGTGCCAGCAGTTCAGGGGTTACCTATGGCTACACCTTC; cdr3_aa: CASSSGVTYGYTF
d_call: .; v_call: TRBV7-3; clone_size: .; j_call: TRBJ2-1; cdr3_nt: TGTGCCAGCAGCTTCAGCGGTAATGAGCAGTTCTTC; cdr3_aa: CASSFSGNEQFF
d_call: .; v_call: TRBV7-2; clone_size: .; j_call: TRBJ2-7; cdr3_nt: TGTGCCAGCAGCCCCCAACAGGGAAACCTCTACGAGCAGTACTTC; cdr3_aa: CASSPQQGNLYEQYF
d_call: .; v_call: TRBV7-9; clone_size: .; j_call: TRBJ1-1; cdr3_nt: TGTGCCAGCAGTTCACAGGGCTTGAGCACTGAAGCTTTCTTT; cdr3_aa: CASSSQGLSTEAFF
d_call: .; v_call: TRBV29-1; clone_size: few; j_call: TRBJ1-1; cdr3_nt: TGCAGCGTTCCTAGAGGAGGGGAAGCTTTCTTT; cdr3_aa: CSVPRGGEAFF
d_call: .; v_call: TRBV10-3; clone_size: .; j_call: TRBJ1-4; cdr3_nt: TGTGCCATCAGTGAGCGTCTCCGTACAACTAATGAAAAACTGTTTTTT; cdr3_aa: CAISERLRTTNEKLFF
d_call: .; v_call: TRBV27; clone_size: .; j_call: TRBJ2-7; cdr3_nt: TGTGCCAGCAGTTTTTACCCGGGATACTACGAGCAGTACTTC; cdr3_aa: CASSFYPGYYEQYF
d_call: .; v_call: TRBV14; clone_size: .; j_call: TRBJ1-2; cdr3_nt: TGTGCCAGCAGCCAAGATTGGGCAGGGGCCTATGGCTACACCTTC; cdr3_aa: CASSQDWAGAYGYTF
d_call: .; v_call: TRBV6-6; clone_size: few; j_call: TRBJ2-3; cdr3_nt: TGTGCCAGCAGGGGCGTGAGAATTCGGGATACGCAGTATTTT; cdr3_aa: CASRGVRIRDTQYF
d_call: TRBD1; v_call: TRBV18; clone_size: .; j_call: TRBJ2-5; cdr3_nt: TGTGCCAGCTCCTTCGGGACAGGGTTGGAGACCCAGTACTTC; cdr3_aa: CASSFGTGLETQYF
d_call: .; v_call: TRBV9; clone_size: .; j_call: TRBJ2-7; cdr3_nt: TGTGCCAGCAGCCCAGACAGGCAAACCTACGAGCAGTACTTC; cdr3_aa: CASSPDRQTYEQYF
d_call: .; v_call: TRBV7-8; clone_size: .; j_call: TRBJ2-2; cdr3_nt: TGTGCCAGCAGCCCCATGGCCAGACTCGCGAACACCGGGGAGCTGTTTTTT; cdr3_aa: CASSPMARLANTGELFF
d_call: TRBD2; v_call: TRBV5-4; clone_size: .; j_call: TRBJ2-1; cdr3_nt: TGTGCCAGCAGCTTGGCTAGCGGGGTTAATGAGCAGTTCTTC; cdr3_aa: CASSLASGVNEQFF
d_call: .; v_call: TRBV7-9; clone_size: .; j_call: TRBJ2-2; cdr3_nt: TGTTCCAGCAGCTTATTAGCCGGGGAGCTGTTTTTT; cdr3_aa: CSSSLLAGELFF
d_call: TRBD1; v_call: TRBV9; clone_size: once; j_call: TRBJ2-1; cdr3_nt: TGTGCCAGCAGCCTGAGGGGGGACAGGTCTTACAATGAGCAGTTCTTC; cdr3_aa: CASSLRGDRSYNEQFF
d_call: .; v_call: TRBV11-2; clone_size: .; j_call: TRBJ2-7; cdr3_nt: TGTGCCAGCAGCTTAGGCGGCGGGAACACCTACGAGCAGTACTTC; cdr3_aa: CASSLGGGNTYEQYF
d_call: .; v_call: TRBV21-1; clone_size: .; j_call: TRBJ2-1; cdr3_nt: TGTGCCAGCAGCTCCCGGCTCTCGAGGGGGGGCAGTAATGAGCAGTTCTTC; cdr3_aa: CASSSRLSRGGSNEQFF
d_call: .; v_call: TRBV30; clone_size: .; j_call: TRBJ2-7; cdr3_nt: TGTGCCTGGAGGCTCAGGGGAACGAAGTACGAGCAGTACTTC; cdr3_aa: CAWRLRGTKYEQYF
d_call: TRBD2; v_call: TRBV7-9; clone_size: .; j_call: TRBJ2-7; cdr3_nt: TGTGCCAGCAGCCCTCCGGCGGGACTAGCGGGAAACTACGAGCAGTACTTC; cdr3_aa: CASSPPAGLAGNYEQYF
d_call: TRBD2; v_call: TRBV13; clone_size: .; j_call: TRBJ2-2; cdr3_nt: TGTGCCAGCAGCAGCGGGAGTAGCACCGGGGAGCTGTTTTTT; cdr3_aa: CASSSGSSTGELFF
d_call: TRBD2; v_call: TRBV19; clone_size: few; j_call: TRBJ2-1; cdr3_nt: TGTGCCAGTACTAGCGGGAGGGCCTACAATGAGCAGTTCTTC; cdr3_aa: CASTSGRAYNEQFF
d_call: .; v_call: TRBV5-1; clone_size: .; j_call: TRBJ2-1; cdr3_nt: TGCGCCAGCAGCTATACCTACAATGAGCAGTTCTTC; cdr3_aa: CASSYTYNEQFF
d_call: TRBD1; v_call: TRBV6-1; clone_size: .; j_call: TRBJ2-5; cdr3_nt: TGTGCCAGCCGAATCCGGGACAGGGTCCAAGAGACCCAGTACTTC; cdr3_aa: CASRIRDRVQETQYF
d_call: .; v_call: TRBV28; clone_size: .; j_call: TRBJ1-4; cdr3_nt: TGTGCCAGCAGTCGCGAACAGGGTCGTCGCACTAATGAAAAACTGTTTTTT; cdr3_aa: CASSREQGRRTNEKLFF
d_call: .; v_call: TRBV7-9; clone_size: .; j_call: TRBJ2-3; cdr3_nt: TGTGCCAGCAGCCACAATACGCAGTATTTT; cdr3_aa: CASSHNTQYF
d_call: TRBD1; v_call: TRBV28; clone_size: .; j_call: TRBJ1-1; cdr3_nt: TGTGCCAGCAGCCCCGGGACAGCGAACACTGAAGCTTTCTTT; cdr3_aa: CASSPGTANTEAFF
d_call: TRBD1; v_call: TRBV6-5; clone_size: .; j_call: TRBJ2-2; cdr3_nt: TGTGCCAGCAGCCTTACCGGGACAGCGGAGCTGTTTTTT; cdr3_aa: CASSLTGTAELFF
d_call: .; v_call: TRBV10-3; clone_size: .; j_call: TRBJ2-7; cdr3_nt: TGTGCCATCAGTGGGACAGGACTATCTACCTACGAGCAGTACTTC; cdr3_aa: CAISGTGLSTYEQYF
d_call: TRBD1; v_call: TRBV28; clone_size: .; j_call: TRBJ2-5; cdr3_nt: TGTGCCAGCAGGGGACGGGACAGGGGAAGAGAGACCCAGTACTTC; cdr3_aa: CASRGRDRGRETQYF
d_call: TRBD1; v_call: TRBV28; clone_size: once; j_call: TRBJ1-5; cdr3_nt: TGTGCCAGCAGTTCCCCGACAGGGCGACCAAGTTATAGCAATCAGCCCCAGCATTTT; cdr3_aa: CASSSPTGRPSYSNQPQHF
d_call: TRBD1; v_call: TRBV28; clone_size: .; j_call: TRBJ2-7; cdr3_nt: TGTGCCAGCAGGGACAGGTCTCCCACCTACGAGCAGTACTTC; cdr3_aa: CASRDRSPTYEQYF
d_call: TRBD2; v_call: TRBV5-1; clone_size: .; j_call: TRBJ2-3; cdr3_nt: TGCGCCAGCAGCTTGGGTGGGACTAGGGCAGATACGCAGTATTTT; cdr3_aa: CASSLGGTRADTQYF
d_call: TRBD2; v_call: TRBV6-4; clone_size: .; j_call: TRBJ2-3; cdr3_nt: TGTGCCAGCAGTGACGAGGGGACTAGCGGGACGGATACGCAGTATTTT; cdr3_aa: CASSDEGTSGTDTQYF